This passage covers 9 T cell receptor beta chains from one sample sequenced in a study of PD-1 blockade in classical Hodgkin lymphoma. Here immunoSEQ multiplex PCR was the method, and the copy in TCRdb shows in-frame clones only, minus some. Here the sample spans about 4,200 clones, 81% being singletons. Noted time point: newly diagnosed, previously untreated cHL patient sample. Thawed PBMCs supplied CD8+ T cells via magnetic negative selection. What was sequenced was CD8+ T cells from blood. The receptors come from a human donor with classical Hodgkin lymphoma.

CDR3 DNA: TGTGCCACCCCGGGACAGTTCTATGGCTACACCTTC. Its translation is CATPGQFYGYTF. The chain combines TRBV7-9 with TRBJ1-2; 7 nucleotides match TRBD1. The CDR3 spans 12 residues. Per germline, CDR1 SEHNR and CDR2 FQNEAQ (reference sequence). Trimming cost V 10 bases and J 4 bases; bases outside gene matches: 6.

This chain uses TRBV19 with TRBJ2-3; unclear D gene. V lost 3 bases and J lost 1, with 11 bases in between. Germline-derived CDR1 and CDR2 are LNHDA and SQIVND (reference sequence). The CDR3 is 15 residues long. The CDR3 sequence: CASSMSSRGTDTQYF. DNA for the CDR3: TGTGCCAGTAGTATGTCCAGTAGGGGCACAGATACGCAGTATTTT. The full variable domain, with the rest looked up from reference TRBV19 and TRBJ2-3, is DGGITQSPKYLFRKEGQNVTLSCEQNLNHDAMYWYRQDPGQGLRLIYYSQIVNDFQKGDIAEGYSVSREKKESFPLTVTSAQKNPTAFYLCASSMSSRGTDTQYFGPGTRLTVL.

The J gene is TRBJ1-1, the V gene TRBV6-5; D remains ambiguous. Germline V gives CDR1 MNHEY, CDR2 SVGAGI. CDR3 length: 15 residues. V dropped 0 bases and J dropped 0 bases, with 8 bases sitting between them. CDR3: CASSYSRYLNTEAFF. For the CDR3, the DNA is TGTGCCAGCAGTTACTCTAGGTACTTGAACACTGAAGCTTTCTTT.

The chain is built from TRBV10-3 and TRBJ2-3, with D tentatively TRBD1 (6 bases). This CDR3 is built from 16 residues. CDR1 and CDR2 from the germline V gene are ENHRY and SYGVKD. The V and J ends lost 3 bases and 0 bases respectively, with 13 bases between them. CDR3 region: CAISDQGRVSTDTQYF. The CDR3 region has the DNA TGTGCCATCAGTGATCAGGGGCGGGTTAGCACAGATACGCAGTATTTT.

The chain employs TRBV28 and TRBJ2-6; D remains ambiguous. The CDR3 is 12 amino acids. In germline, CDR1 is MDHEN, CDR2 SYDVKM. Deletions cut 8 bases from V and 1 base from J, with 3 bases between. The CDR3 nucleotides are TGTGCCAGCTCTTCTGGGGCCAACGTCCTGACTTTC. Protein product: CASSSGANVLTF.

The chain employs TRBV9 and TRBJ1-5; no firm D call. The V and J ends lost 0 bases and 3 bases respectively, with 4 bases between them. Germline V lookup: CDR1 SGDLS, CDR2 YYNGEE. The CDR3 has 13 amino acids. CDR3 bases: TGTGCCAGCAGCGTAGGTGTCAATCAGCCCCAGCATTTT. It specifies CASSVGVNQPQHF.

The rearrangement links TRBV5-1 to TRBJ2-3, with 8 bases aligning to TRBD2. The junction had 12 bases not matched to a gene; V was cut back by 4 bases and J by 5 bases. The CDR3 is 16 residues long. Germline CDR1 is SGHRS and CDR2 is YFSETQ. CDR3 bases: TGCGCCAGCAGCAGAGCCGGGAGGGGCGCACGAGATACGCAGTATTTT. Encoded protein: CASSRAGRGARDTQYF.

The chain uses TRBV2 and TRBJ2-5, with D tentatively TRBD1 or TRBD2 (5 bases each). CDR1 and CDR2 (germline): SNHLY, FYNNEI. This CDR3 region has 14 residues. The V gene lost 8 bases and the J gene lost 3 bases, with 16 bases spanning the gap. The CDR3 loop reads CASGYMRGEETQYF. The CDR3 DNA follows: TGTGCCAGCGGCTACATGAGGGGAGAAGAGACCCAGTACTTC. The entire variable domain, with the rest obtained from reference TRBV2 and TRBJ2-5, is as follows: EPEVTQTPSHQVTQMGQEVILRCVPISNHLYFYWYRQILGQKVEFLVSFYNNEISEKSEIFDDQFSVERPDGSNFTLKIRSTKLEDSAMYFCASGYMRGEETQYFGPGTRLLVL.

CDR3 sequence reads: CASSESSSRNEQFF. The CDR3 DNA follows: TGCGCCAGCAGTGAGTCCTCTAGCAGGAATGAGCAGTTCTTC. The chain couples TRBV10-1 to TRBJ2-1; D is possibly TRBD2 (5 bases). Germline CDR1 WNHNN, CDR2 SYGVQD (reference sequence). The CDR3 contains 14 residues. Trimming removed 0 bases from V and 7 bases from J, with 10 bases in between.